The present entry profiles one TCR beta chain with its context. This clonotype has a count of ten or more. Its recognized antigen is unknown. Base qualities are not recorded, but no much larger clone differs from it by a single base. Taken with the paper, the label for time point translates to: newly diagnosed GD, antithyroid drugs for less than 3 months. RNA was extracted from PBMCs in TRIzol for both TCR sequencing and RNA sequencing. The diagnosis of Graves' disease followed American Thyroid Association guidelines. Patients for the study were recruited at an endocrinology department in Xi'an, China. From each patient, about 9 milliliters of peripheral blood was collected into an EDTA anticoagulant tube. Ficoll Paque Plus density gradient separation was used to isolate PBMCs, and no additional T cell sorting was done. An Agilent 2100 Bioanalyzer and agarose gel were used to check RNA quality, and a NanoDrop 2000 was used to measure RNA concentration.

The library was generated by multiplex PCR. The sequencing machine was an Illumina HiSeq 4000. TCR beta libraries were built with iRepertoire HTBI primers and Arm-PCR amplification of CDR3 regions. Before sequencing, the PCR products went through gel purification. In the authors' own workflow: Across samples, around 62 TRBV and 13 to 15 TRBJ segments were identified and used for gene usage analysis of CDR3 amino acid clonotypes. Filtered high-quality paired reads were merged into contigs using COPE and FqMerger. BLAST was used to align contigs to IMGT TRBV, TRBD and TRBJ reference genes, with CDR3 defined following IMGT. Highly expanded clones were defined as clonotypes with a frequency above 0.1%. Repertoire diversity was measured by Shannon entropy, and V-J evenness by the Gini coefficient. A clonotype was considered public if more than one individual shared it. TCRdb reanalyzed the raw reads on its own, using fastp at Q25 for trimming and MiXCR for clone calling, and kept in-frame beta chains. Every CDR3 protein is listed once, alongside the most common genes and DNA of its rows. The V and J calls and clone size are TCRdb's, not the authors'. This sample gives approximately 470,000 distinct CDR3 sequences in total; roughly 16% of them show up just once. The leading ten clones occupy 12% of the sample.

The data originate from a study of regulatory T cells in long-lasting Graves disease (dated by TCRdb to the early 2020s). With respect to the entire study: In the newly diagnosed Graves' disease group, patients had been taking antithyroid drugs for less than 3 months. This study used TCR sequencing and RNA sequencing of peripheral blood to compare persistent Graves' disease patients against newly diagnosed Graves' disease patients. The study was conducted in China and was registered as a clinical trial. A total of some 35 samples underwent TCR sequencing, from roughly 13 patients with persistent Graves' disease and approximately 20 patients with newly diagnosed Graves' disease.

The CDR3 has 14 amino acids, counting the end cysteine and phenylalanine. Here the CDR3 DNA is all that survives: 42 bases in frame from base 1. V gives up 0 bases and J gives up 2 bases, and the segment between their germline ends measures 6 bases. Based on the germline V gene, the CDR1 and CDR2 sequences are SGHRS and YFSETQ. The full study reports these points: Compared with newly diagnosed patients, persistent Graves' disease patients had lower TCR Shannon entropy and fewer highly expanded clones, which suggests clonal expansion. Peripheral blood alone was examined, since thyroid tissue, which constituted the primary lesion, could not be accessed. The authors acknowledged the small sample size as a limitation that may reduce accuracy. More public clonotypes were shared among persistent patients (approximately 3,000) than among newly diagnosed patients (966). Sequencing and analysis were restricted to the TCR beta chain. TRBV28, TRBJ1-2 and TRBJ2-5 were preferentially used in persistent disease, while TRBV20-1 and TRBJ2-1 were favored in newly diagnosed disease.

These sequences were also reported in another study, on T cells in Graves' hyperthyroidism and ophthalmopathy. As the second paper documents: A patient counted as having stable Graves' hyperthyroidism if no progression to ophthalmopathy occurred over 18 months of follow-up. The hyperthyroidism patients were between 18 and 65 years old and newly diagnosed, with a disease duration of less than 2 months. Any patient with an uncontrolled infection, another autoimmune disease, pregnancy or lactation was excluded. Clinical symptoms, serum thyroxine and TRAb, thyroid ultrasound, and orbital computed tomography formed the basis for the diagnoses. For the first round of RT-PCR on the TCR CDR3, the HTBI primer set was used together with the Qiagen OneStep RT-PCR kit. Blood samples also contained most of the expanded thyroid clonotypes (frequency above 0.001), which suggests that blood repertoires may reflect thyroid immune responses. In cross-validation, a model built on a 13 V-J signature told ophthalmopathy apart from stable hyperthyroidism with 87.88% sensitivity and 81% to 82% specificity, and in testing the same model reached 80%/75%. In validation, the model predicted progression to ophthalmopathy a median of 6.5 months before onset, with around 70% sensitivity and around 76% specificity. To identify TCR V-J signatures that set the groups apart, the researchers used a discovery cohort of roughly 100 patients, made up of 43 with Graves' ophthalmopathy and 57 with stable Graves' hyperthyroidism. Prospective prediction of ophthalmopathy was tested in an independent validation cohort of fewer than 20 hyperthyroidism patients and 15 to 17 patients who later progressed to ophthalmopathy. For training and testing, the 100 or so patients in the discovery cohort were randomly divided in a 7:3 ratio. In addition, the study compared T-cell repertoires in thyroid tissue and in blood from about six Graves' hyperthyroidism patients. After sampling, hyperthyroidism patients received methimazole starting at 30 mg daily, and ophthalmopathy patients received high-dose intravenous methylprednisolone. The libraries were constructed in a second round of multiplex PCR and then size-selected and purified. The libraries were sequenced on an Illumina HiSeq2000 using paired-end 100 bp reads. SOAPnuke was used to process the raw data, throwing out any read that contained adapters or uncalled bases, had a mean Phred below 15, or lacked an exact constant-primer or identifier match. COPE v1.2.5 was used to merge the high-quality paired reads, and each unique nucleotide sequence was defined as a clonotype. Clonotypes were aligned to IMGT TRBV, TRBD and TRBJ reference segments using MiTCR v1.1. Only V-J combinations with frequency above 0.0001, covering roughly 99% of repertoires, were analysed. The TCS score was defined as the ratio of F50 (clonal expansion) to E x V (chaos), calculated using BLOSUM62-based TCRdist between CDR3 peptides within each V-J. Welch's t-statistics and random forest reduced 500 to 550 V-J features to about 12, which were used in a naive Bayes classifier (R e1071). No statistical method was used to fix the sample size in advance, and group allocation was not hidden from the investigators. The paper describes TCR Vbeta CDR3 sequencing of about 140 peripheral blood samples, made up of roughly 40 ophthalmopathy patients, more than 70 hyperthyroidism patients and 17 progressor patients.

This specimen consisted of peripheral blood mononuclear cells (PBMCs), obtained at new diagnosis, from a patient treated with antithyroid drugs. This TCR came from a man between 40 and 49 years old with Graves disease. Donor details come from another sample of the same person, matched by shared clones. This chain joins TRBV5-1 to TRBJ2-1; the D gene assignment is ambiguous. The CDR3 here reads CASSLAQAYNEQFF. The nucleotide sequence reads as follows: TGCGCCAGCAGCTTGGCGCAGGCCTACAATGAGCAGTTCTTC.